The rows below give T cell receptor beta chains drawn from one sample of a study of T cell repertoires in cytomegalovirus infection. TCRdb re-derived calls from the reads in MiXCR, one entry per CDR3 protein. The data show hundreds of thousands of distinct CDR3 sequences, around 24% seen once. The material sequenced was CD8+ T cells from PBMCs. These TCRs come from a human donor in good health (CMV status not recorded). Some clones in this sample may be carry-over from other donors' samples. Each CDR3 is given with its conserved first and last residue. A D gene is named only where the DNA matches it firmly. A clone size is listed for some rows: how often the clone was seen (once, few, many), or a class if it is expanded.

v_call	clone_size	d_call	j_call	cdr3_length	cdr3_aa	cdr3_nt
TRBV19	-	-	TRBJ1-1	16	CASSIFLTSKNTEAFF	TGTGCCAGTAGCATATTCTTAACATCAAAGAACACTGAAGCTTTCTTT
TRBV7-6	many	-	TRBJ2-1	15	CASSLVYVPGNEQFF	TGTGCCAGCAGCTTAGTCTATGTGCCAGGGAATGAGCAGTTCTTC
TRBV10-3	few	-	TRBJ1-1	13	CAISGEVGLEAFF	TGTGCCATCAGTGGGGAAGTTGGACTGGAAGCTTTCTTT
TRBV28	-	-	TRBJ1-6	12	CASSINNSPLHF	TGTGCCAGCAGTATCAATAATTCACCCCTCCACTTT
TRBV9	-	TRBD2	TRBJ2-2	16	CASSVALAGITGELFF	TGTGCCAGCAGCGTAGCACTAGCGGGGATCACCGGGGAGCTGTTTTTT
TRBV7-9	few	-	TRBJ1-1	14	CASSLVGGPTEAFF	TGTGCCAGCAGCTTAGTGGGGGGACCGACTGAAGCTTTCTTT
TRBV20-1	few	-	TRBJ2-4	18	CSARSQIRDIGTKNIQYF	TGCAGTGCTAGATCGCAGATCCGGGACATCGGGACCAAAAACATTCAGTACTTC
TRBV6-2/TRBV6-3	-	-	TRBJ2-3	16	CASSLSGSPSTDTQYF	TGTGCCAGCAGTCTCTCCGGGAGTCCTAGCACAGATACGCAGTATTTT
TRBV7-8	-	TRBD1	TRBJ1-6	18	CASSLDHSGGTYNSPLHF	TGTGCCAGCAGCTTAGATCATTCAGGGGGAACCTATAATTCACCCCTCCACTTT
TRBV7-9	-	TRBD2	TRBJ2-1	15	CASSLLAGGHDEQFF	TGTGCCAGCAGCTTACTAGCGGGGGGGCATGATGAGCAGTTCTTC
TRBV7-9	many	-	TRBJ2-1	12	CASSPRLGEQFF	TGTGCCAGCAGCCCCCGCTTGGGTGAGCAGTTCTTC
TRBV2	few	-	TRBJ1-4	15	CASRERTATNEKLFF	TGTGCCAGCAGAGAAAGGACAGCAACTAATGAAAAACTGTTTTTT
TRBV23-1	many	-	TRBJ2-3	19	CASSQSEHRPITSTDTQYF	TGCGCCAGCAGTCAATCGGAGCATCGCCCAATAACTAGCACAGATACGCAGTATTTT
TRBV29-1	few	-	TRBJ1-2	12	CSVGLRGGHNTF	TGCAGCGTTGGATTGAGGGGAGGGCACAACACCTTC
TRBV28	few	TRBD2	TRBJ2-1	11	CASMEGREQFF	TGTGCCAGCATGGAGGGGAGGGAACAGTTCTTC
TRBV6-2/TRBV6-3	few	TRBD1	TRBJ1-1	13	CASSYRGMTEAFF	TGTGCCAGCAGCTACAGGGGGATGACTGAAGCTTTCTTT
TRBV9	-	-	TRBJ2-1	18	CASSPPPGRQLSYNEQFF	TGTGCCAGCAGCCCACCCCCGGGCCGACAGCTCTCCTACAATGAGCAGTTCTTC
TRBV29-1	few	-	TRBJ2-1	12	CSVKGVRNEQFF	TGCAGCGTCAAGGGAGTGAGGAATGAGCAGTTCTTC
TRBV25-1	few	-	TRBJ1-1	13	CASSIIGGSEAFF	TGTGCCAGCAGTATCATCGGGGGATCTGAAGCTTTCTTT
TRBV12-5	many	-	TRBJ2-5	14	CASGPGGRTETQYF	TGTGCTAGTGGTCCGGGGGGCCGGACGGAGACCCAGTACTTC
TRBV11-3	many	TRBD2	TRBJ2-3	17	CASSLEPPSGAEDTQYF	TGTGCCAGCAGCTTAGAGCCTCCTAGCGGGGCGGAAGATACGCAGTATTTT
TRBV7-9	many	-	TRBJ2-2	17	CASSLGPRHLNTGELFF	TGTGCCAGCAGCTTAGGACCGCGCCACCTGAACACCGGGGAGCTGTTTTTT
TRBV20-1	-	TRBD2	TRBJ2-3	15	CSALSGGTSTDTQYF	TGCAGTGCTCTCAGCGGGGGTACTAGCACAGATACGCAGTATTTT
TRBV7-9	-	TRBD1	TRBJ1-4	17	CASSLLDRGNTNEKLFF	TGTGCCAGCAGCTTATTGGACAGGGGGAATACTAATGAAAAACTGTTTTTT
TRBV14	-	TRBD1	TRBJ1-2	15	CASSRPGQGRYGYTF	TGTGCCAGCAGCCGGCCGGGACAGGGACGCTATGGCTACACCTTC
TRBV4-3	-	TRBD1	TRBJ2-1	16	CASSQSTGGYYNEQFF	TGCGCCAGCAGCCAATCGACAGGGGGCTACTACAATGAGCAGTTCTTC
TRBV2	-	-	TRBJ2-2	15	CASSGRVKDTGELFF	TGTGCCAGCAGTGGTAGGGTAAAGGACACCGGGGAGCTGTTTTTT
TRBV29-1	-	TRBD1	TRBJ2-1	14	CSVSGTGAEDEQFF	TGCAGCGTTAGTGGGACAGGGGCTGAGGATGAGCAGTTCTTC
TRBV29-1	-	TRBD1	TRBJ1-4	12	CSAIDRVEKLFF	TGCAGCGCCATAGACAGGGTTGAAAAACTGTTTTTT
TRBV10-3	-	TRBD2	TRBJ2-7	21	CAISESQRRASGGFPVYEQYF	TGTGCCATCAGTGAGTCGCAGAGGAGGGCTAGCGGGGGGTTTCCGGTCTACGAGCAGTACTTC
TRBV19	few	-	TRBJ2-2	18	CASSFLPGHRTNTGELFF	TGTGCCAGTAGTTTTTTACCGGGACACCGAACGAACACCGGGGAGCTGTTTTTT
TRBV7-2	many	-	TRBJ1-1	16	CASSPGTFLGDGEAFF	TGTGCCAGCAGCCCGGGGACCTTCTTAGGAGACGGTGAAGCTTTCTTT
TRBV7-8	-	TRBD2	TRBJ2-2	16	CASSLRLAGVPGELFF	TGTGCCAGCAGCTTACGACTAGCGGGAGTTCCCGGGGAGCTGTTTTTT
TRBV7-6	many	TRBD2	TRBJ2-2	16	CASSFTSGSNTGELFF	TGTGCCAGCAGCTTTACTAGCGGGTCGAACACCGGGGAGCTGTTTTTT
TRBV28	-	-	TRBJ2-3	15	CASLQGSSLTDTQYF	TGTGCCAGCTTACAGGGATCTTCCCTCACAGATACGCAGTATTTT
TRBV20-1	few	TRBD2	TRBJ2-1	14	CSARTSGGANEQFF	TGCAGTGCCCGGACTAGCGGGGGGGCCAATGAGCAGTTCTTC
TRBV6-5	-	-	TRBJ1-1	14	CASSSRHPNTEAFF	TGTGCCAGCAGTTCGCGACACCCAAACACTGAAGCTTTCTTT
TRBV5-1	-	-	TRBJ1-1	15	CASSLSPGDNTEAFF	TGCGCCAGCAGCTTGTCGCCAGGGGACAACACTGAAGCTTTCTTT
TRBV7-8	many	-	TRBJ2-2	13	CASRTANTGELFF	TGTGCCAGCAGAACAGCTAACACCGGGGAGCTGTTTTTT
TRBV20-1	-	TRBD1	TRBJ1-1	13	CNATDRGFTEAFF	TGCAATGCAACGGACAGGGGGTTCACTGAAGCTTTCTTT
TRBV7-6	many	TRBD2	TRBJ2-1	15	CASSLAGSGLAEQFF	TGTGCCAGCAGCTTAGCTGGTAGCGGGTTGGCTGAGCAGTTCTTC